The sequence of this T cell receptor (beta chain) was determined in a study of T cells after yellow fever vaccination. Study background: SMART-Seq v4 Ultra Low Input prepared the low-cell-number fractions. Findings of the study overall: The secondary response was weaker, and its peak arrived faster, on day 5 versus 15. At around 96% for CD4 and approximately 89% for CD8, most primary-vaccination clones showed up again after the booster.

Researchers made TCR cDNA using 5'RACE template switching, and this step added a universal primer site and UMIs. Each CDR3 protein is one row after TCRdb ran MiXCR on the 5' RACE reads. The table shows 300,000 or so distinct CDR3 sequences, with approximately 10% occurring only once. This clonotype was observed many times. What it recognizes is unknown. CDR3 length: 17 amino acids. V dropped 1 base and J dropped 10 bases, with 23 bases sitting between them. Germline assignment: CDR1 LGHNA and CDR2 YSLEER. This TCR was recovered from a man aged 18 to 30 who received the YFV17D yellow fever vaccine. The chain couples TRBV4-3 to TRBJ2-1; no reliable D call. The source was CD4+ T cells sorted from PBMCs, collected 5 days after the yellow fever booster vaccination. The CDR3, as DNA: TGCGCCAGCAGCCAAGTTACGGTAGGAATAAACTCTCGAGAGCAGTTCTTC. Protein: CASSQVTVGINSREQFF.